This entry concerns a single T cell receptor beta chain. Its antigen is undetermined. Unique molecular identifiers were built into the TCR beta cDNA libraries. TCRdb processed the PCR reads anew with MiXCR; each CDR3 protein has one entry. The repertoire holds hundreds of thousands of distinct CDR3 sequences, with 30% as singletons. This entry comes from a study of post-analysis software for immune sequencing data. The wider study: Disease courses included relapsing-remitting, secondary progressive and progressive-relapsing multiple sclerosis.

Trimming cost V 4 bases and J 3 bases, with 10 bases left between them. The germline V gene encodes CDR1 WNHNN and CDR2 SYGVQD (reference sequence). The CDR3 is 13 residues long. General observations from the study: In patients, about five TRBV segments were more frequent than in controls, with TRBV5-6, TRBV5-1 and TRBV20-1 among them. The authors found that F measure strongly co-clustered same-batch samples.

J is TRBJ2-7 and V is TRBV10-1, with D hard to call. Specimen: blood. The sequence came from a girl aged 5-17 years with multiple sclerosis. The CDR3 loop reads CASSGSGDYEQYF. The CDR3 DNA is TGCGCCAGCAGTGGGTCCGGAGACTACGAGCAGTACTTC.